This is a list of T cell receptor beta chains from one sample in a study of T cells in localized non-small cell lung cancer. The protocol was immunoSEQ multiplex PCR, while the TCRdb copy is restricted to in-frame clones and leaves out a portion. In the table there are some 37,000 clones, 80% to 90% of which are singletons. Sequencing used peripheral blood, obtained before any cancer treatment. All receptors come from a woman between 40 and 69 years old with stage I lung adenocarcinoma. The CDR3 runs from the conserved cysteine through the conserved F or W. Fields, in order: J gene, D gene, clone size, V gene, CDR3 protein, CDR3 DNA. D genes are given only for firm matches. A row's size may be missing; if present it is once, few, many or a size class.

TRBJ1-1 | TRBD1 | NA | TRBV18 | CASSPLRDREFAEAFF | TGTGCCAGCTCACCACTCCGGGACAGGGAATTTGCTGAAGCTTTCTTT
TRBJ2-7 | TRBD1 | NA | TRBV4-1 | CASSQGGQAIYEQYF | TGCGCCAGCAGCCAAGGGGGACAGGCAATATACGAGCAGTACTTC
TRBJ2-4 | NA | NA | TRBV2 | CASSEIGPAAKNIQYF | TGTGCCAGCAGTGAAATAGGACCCGCGGCCAAAAACATTCAGTACTTC
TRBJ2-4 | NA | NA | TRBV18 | CASSPVLEGVAKNIQYF | TGTGCCAGCTCACCCGTCCTAGAAGGGGTAGCCAAAAACATTCAGTACTTC
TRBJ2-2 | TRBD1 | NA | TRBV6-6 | CASRPTGGEISGELFF | TGTGCCAGCAGGCCGACAGGGGGCGAAATATCCGGGGAGCTGTTTTTT
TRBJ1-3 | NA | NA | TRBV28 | CASSLRPRGGTDSGNTIYF | TGTGCCAGCAGTTTGCGGCCGCGCGGGGGGACCGACTCTGGAAACACCATATATTTT
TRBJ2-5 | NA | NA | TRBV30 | CAWSVSGWETQYF | TGTGCCTGGAGCGTCAGCGGATGGGAGACCCAGTACTTC
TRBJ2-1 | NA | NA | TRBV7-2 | CASSLSQGAIAGDYNEQFF | TGTGCCAGCAGTTTATCACAGGGGGCTATAGCGGGAGACTACAATGAGCAGTTCTTC
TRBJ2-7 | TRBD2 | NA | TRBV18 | CASSPRAGGGHEQYF | TGTGCCAGCTCACCACGAGCGGGAGGGGGTCACGAGCAGTACTTC
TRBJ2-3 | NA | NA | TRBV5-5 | CASSVVSDTQYF | TGTGCCAGCAGCGTAGTATCAGATACGCAGTATTTT
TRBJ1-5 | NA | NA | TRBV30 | CAWNGGNNQPQHF | TGTGCCTGGAATGGGGGGAACAATCAGCCCCAGCATTTT
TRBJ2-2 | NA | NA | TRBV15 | CATSRAGDTGELFF | TGTGCCACCAGCAGGGCAGGGGACACCGGGGAGCTGTTTTTT
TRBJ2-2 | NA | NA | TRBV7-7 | CASSLGTGLEELFF | TGTGCTAGCAGCTTGGGGACGGGGTTAGAGGAGCTGTTTTTT
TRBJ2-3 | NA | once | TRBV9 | CASSARMAGSGEDTQYF | TGTGCCAGCAGCGCTAGAATGGCGGGCTCAGGAGAGGATACGCAGTATTTT